This T cell receptor (beta chain) was documented in a study of blood T cell repertoires in COVID-19. The wider study: Spain, Italy and the United States supplied samples that represented acute and convalescent COVID-19. Sample material is recorded as cDNA or gDNA derived from T cells, B-cell-depleted T cells, or PBMCs.

In the study's own analysis: Reference gene primer amplification yielded estimated nucleated cell counts. TCRdb keeps only in-frame clones here, not all; method: immunoSEQ multiplex PCR. V, J and clone size derive from that table, while D and trimming were established from the DNA sequence. The table includes some 50,000 clones, roughly 90% detected once. Per germline, CDR1 KGHSH and CDR2 LQKENI. V shed 3 bases, J shed 5 bases, and the junction held 6 bases outside the gene matches. This CDR3 contains 15 residues. V gene TRBV18 combines with J gene TRBJ1-4, with 7 bases matching TRBD1. Material for sequencing was peripheral blood. The sequence derives from a man older than 75 with acute or convalescent COVID-19. The CDR3 spells CASSPSQGVNEKLFF. In nucleotides, the CDR3 is TGTGCCAGCTCACCTTCGCAGGGGGTGAATGAAAAACTGTTTTTT.